This is a list of T cell receptor beta chains from one sample in a study of cytomegalovirus exposure and HLA in healthy donors. Method: immunoSEQ multiplex PCR; TCRdb's copy keeps in-frame clones and lacks some. Altogether roughly 180,000 clones are present, 77% being singletons, with the ten largest covering 1.4%. Sequenced sample: PBMCs. All receptors come from a man in his late teens or twenties in good health and CMV-seronegative. The CDR3 runs from the conserved cysteine through the conserved F or W. A D gene is named only where the DNA matches it firmly. Some rows have no size entry. The others give once, few or many, or a class for an expanded clone.

abundance,d_gene,v_gene,j_gene,CDR3aa,CDR3nt
-,TRBD1,TRBV18,TRBJ2-1,CASSPSQGVGEQFF,TGTGCCAGCTCACCGTCCCAGGGGGTAGGGGAGCAGTTCTTC
-,TRBD1,TRBV19,TRBJ1-2,CASSPLDRGYGYTF,TGTGCCAGTAGTCCATTGGACAGGGGGTATGGCTACACCTTC
-,-,TRBV6-6,TRBJ2-7,CASSYSNLRGVWVQYF,TGTGCCAGCAGTTACTCGAATCTCAGGGGGGTTTGGGTACAGTACTTC
-,TRBD1,TRBV29-1,TRBJ2-7,CSVVGDRGYEQYF,TGCAGCGTTGTGGGGGACAGGGGTTACGAGCAGTACTTC
-,TRBD2,TRBV7-3,TRBJ2-2,CASSPQTSGSITGELFF,TGTGCCAGCAGCCCCCAGACTAGCGGGAGTATCACCGGGGAGCTGTTTTTT
-,TRBD1,TRBV6-5,TRBJ1-2,CASSPPGQGLDGYTF,TGTGCCAGCAGCCCTCCGGGACAGGGTCTAGATGGCTACACCTTC
once,TRBD2,TRBV30,TRBJ2-1,CAWKAGELRNNEQFF,TGTGCCTGGAAAGCGGGAGAACTCAGGAACAATGAGCAGTTCTTC
-,-,TRBV14,TRBJ1-5,CASSQGLRGGQPQHF,TGTGCCAGCAGCCAAGGTCTCAGGGGAGGGCAGCCCCAGCATTTT
-,TRBD2,TRBV10-3,TRBJ2-5,CAISEPAGGRETQYF,TGTGCCATCAGTGAACCAGCGGGGGGCCGGGAGACCCAGTACTTC
once,TRBD1,TRBV18,TRBJ2-6,CASSPGQGEAGANVLTF,TGTGCCAGCTCACCGGGACAGGGGGAAGCTGGGGCCAACGTCCTGACTTTC
once,-,TRBV28,TRBJ1-5,CASRMTGGGNQPQHF,TGTGCCAGCAGAATGACGGGGGGCGGCAATCAGCCCCAGCATTTT
-,-,TRBV19,TRBJ2-2,CATAGYTGELFF,TGTGCCACCGCGGGTTACACCGGGGAGCTGTTTTTT
few,-,TRBV6-4,TRBJ2-5,CASSPWSRIQETQYF,TGTGCCAGCTCCCCCTGGAGCAGAATCCAAGAGACCCAGTACTTC
-,TRBD1,TRBV16,TRBJ1-1,CASSHLQGRVNTEAFF,TGTGCCAGCAGCCACTTACAGGGGCGGGTGAACACTGAAGCTTTCTTT
-,TRBD1,TRBV11-3,TRBJ2-1,CASSLYAIGTANNEQFF,TGTGCCAGCAGCTTATACGCCATTGGGACAGCAAACAATGAGCAGTTCTTC
-,TRBD2,TRBV14,TRBJ2-5,CASSQEPFRLAGEETQYF,TGTGCCAGCAGCCAGGAGCCATTTAGACTAGCGGGGGAAGAGACCCAGTACTTC
-,TRBD1,TRBV30,TRBJ2-2,CAWSVGQGVGGELFF,TGTGCCTGGAGTGTGGGACAGGGTGTAGGCGGGGAGCTGTTTTTT
-,TRBD1,TRBV5-1,TRBJ2-3,CASSRGQGGTDTQYF,TGCGCCAGCAGCAGGGGACAGGGAGGCACAGATACGCAGTATTTT
few,-,TRBV15,TRBJ1-1,CATSRDPGVTEAFF,TGTGCCACCAGCAGAGATCCGGGGGTCACTGAAGCTTTCTTT
once,TRBD1,TRBV5-1,TRBJ2-1,CASSLPGQGFNEQFF,TGCGCCAGCAGCCTCCCGGGACAGGGGTTTAATGAGCAGTTCTTC
-,-,TRBV11-2,TRBJ1-1,CASSLPWREGTEAFF,TGTGCCAGCAGCTTGCCCTGGCGGGAGGGCACTGAAGCTTTCTTT
few,TRBD2,TRBV19,TRBJ2-7,CASRPSGTSGRAYEQYF,TGTGCCAGTAGGCCTTCCGGGACTAGCGGGAGGGCCTACGAGCAGTACTTC
-,TRBD2,TRBV7-2,TRBJ2-3,CASSRRGGAVPDTQYF,TGTGCCAGCAGCCGCCGCGGGGGGGCAGTCCCAGATACGCAGTATTTT
-,TRBD1,TRBV29-1,TRBJ1-1,CSVELTGPRGPEAFF,TGCAGCGTTGAACTAACGGGGCCCAGGGGGCCTGAAGCTTTCTTT
-,TRBD2,TRBV5-8,TRBJ2-5,CASNQGLAGGETQYF,TGTGCCAGCAACCAGGGACTAGCGGGAGGAGAGACCCAGTACTTC
-,-,TRBV5-4,TRBJ2-7,CASSGGRGGVYEQYF,TGTGCCAGCAGCGGTGGGAGGGGGGGCGTGTACGAGCAGTACTTC
few,-,TRBV29-1,TRBJ2-4,CSVVGGQSGNIQYF,TGCAGCGTTGTGGGGGGGCAGTCGGGAAACATTCAGTACTTC
-,TRBD2,TRBV9,TRBJ2-2,CASSVGLAGNTGELFF,TGTGCCAGCAGCGTTGGCCTAGCGGGTAACACCGGGGAGCTGTTTTTT
-,-,TRBV28,TRBJ2-7,CASTKGGSYEQYF,TGTGCCAGCACCAAAGGGGGTTCCTACGAGCAGTACTTC
-,-,TRBV5-6,TRBJ2-1,CASSLGGRPTIFYNEQFF,TGTGCCAGCAGCTTAGGCGGCAGACCTACAATCTTTTACAATGAGCAGTTCTTC
-,TRBD2,TRBV6-4,TRBJ2-1,CAPQRGLAGALYNEQFF,TGTGCCCCGCAGAGGGGGCTAGCGGGGGCCCTATACAATGAGCAGTTCTTC
few,-,TRBV6-5,TRBJ1-2,CASSPNWGERGYTF,TGTGCCAGCAGCCCAAATTGGGGGGAGCGCGGCTACACCTTC
-,TRBD2,TRBV27,TRBJ2-7,CASSSHGLARYEQYF,TGTGCCAGCAGTTCCCACGGACTAGCGCGCTACGAGCAGTACTTC